The 21 T cell receptor beta chains given below trace back to one sample, sequenced in a study of beta chain features in type 1 diabetes (dated by TCRdb to between 2018 and 2020). Library generation was performed with the immunoSEQ multiplex PCR assay. The entire isolated RNA was reverse transcribed using the High Capacity cDNA Reverse Transcription Kit, and thus expressed TCRB transcripts were sequenced. As stored in TCRdb, this immuneACCESS dataset retains in-frame rearrangements with V and J assigned. A fraction of the clones does not appear; measured against another copy, unresolved V genes explain less than half of the discrepancy, and the remainder lacks a known reason. This sample holds around 710,000 clones; around 12% were observed only once. The ten top clones hold around 0.12% of the sample. These receptors have no identified antigens. Overall study results and their limits: Type 1 diabetes patients showed a moderate but significant shortening of TCRB CDR3 length in all four CD4+ subsets.

Sequencing used naive CD4+ T cells from blood. The cell subset or site label here, explained by the study, means: true naive CD4+ T cells. These receptors all stem from a man aged 25-45 years with type 1 diabetes.

This chain connects TRBV7-9 to TRBJ2-3, with TRBD2 matching over 10 bases. Losses at the gene ends were 5 bases for V and 4 bases for J; bases not matched to a gene: 3. The CDR3 extends over 14 amino acids. From germline, CDR1 is SEHNR and CDR2 FQNEAQ (reference sequence). The CDR3 sequence: CASSGAGGPDTQYF. The DNA for the CDR3 is TGTGCCAGCAGCGGAGCGGGGGGGCCAGATACGCAGTATTTT.

This clone was seen only a few times. This chain connects TRBV25-1 to TRBJ2-3; no clear D. Germline V CDR1 and CDR2: MGHDK, SYGVNS. The CDR3 consists of 11 residues. Trimming stripped 6 bases from V and 8 bases from J, with 9 bases between. The CDR3 DNA reads as TGTGCCAGCAGGACTCTAGGTACGCAGTATTTT. It yields the protein CASRTLGTQYF. Using reference TRBV25-1 and TRBJ2-3 for the parts outside the CDR3, the full variable domain is EADIYQTPRYLVIGTGKKITLECSQTMGHDKMYWYQQDPGMELHLIHYSYGVNSTEKGDLSSESTVSRIRTEHFPLTLESARPSHTSQYLCASRTLGTQYFGPGTRLTVL.

The genes are TRBV7-9 and TRBJ2-7; tentatively, D is TRBD1 (5 bases). Germline V gene sequence: CDR1 SEHNR, CDR2 FQNEAQ (reference sequence). Deletions cut 6 bases from V and 0 bases from J, with 12 bases between. This CDR3 spans 14 amino acids. The CDR3 sequence: CASSPTESSYEQYF. CDR3 sequence (DNA): TGTGCCAGCAGTCCGACAGAGAGCTCCTACGAGCAGTACTTC.

The rearrangement uses TRBV30 and TRBJ2-7; weak D call: TRBD1 (5 bases). Germline V gene sequence: CDR1 GTSNPN, CDR2 SVGIG (reference sequence). Trimming shortened V by 2 bases and J by 0 bases, and 11 bases separated the two germline ends. The CDR3 spans 14 residues. CDR3 residues: CAWSWARGSYEQYF. In nucleotides, the CDR3 is TGTGCCTGGAGTTGGGCTAGGGGCTCCTACGAGCAGTACTTC.

This clone has more than one count but fewer than ten. The chain uses TRBV29-1 and TRBJ1-4; 7 nucleotides match TRBD1. The CDR3 loop spans 14 amino acids. The ends lost 4 bases at V and 6 bases at J; junction bases unmatched: 8. Looked up from germline, CDR1 is SQVTM and CDR2 is ANQGSEA. The CDR3 spells CSVGFYRGDEKLFF. The CDR3 DNA sequence: TGCAGCGTTGGATTCTACAGGGGTGATGAAAAACTGTTTTTT.

The CDR3 reads CSVLWVVSTNEKLFF. CDR3 nucleotide sequence: TGCAGCGTGCTTTGGGTGGTTTCAACTAATGAAAAACTGTTTTTT. V is TRBV29-1 and J is TRBJ1-4; D unclear. The V end was cut by 6 bases, the J end by 0 bases, with 14 bases between. CDR1 is SQVTM, CDR2 ANQGSEA, per germline. The CDR3 sequence is 15 residues long.

This chain connects TRBV7-9 to TRBJ1-6; D not certain. V dropped 2 bases and J dropped 13 bases, with 12 bases sitting between them. CDR3 length equals 13 residues. Germline V gene lookup returns CDR1 SEHNR and CDR2 FQNEAQ (reference sequence). The CDR3 sequence is CASSLLEKEPLHF. The CDR3 DNA reads TGTGCCAGCAGCTTATTAGAGAAAGAGCCCCTCCACTTT.

This clone was observed a few times. CDR3 residues: CASSVSGTVNQPQHF. The CDR3 DNA is TGCGCCAGCAGCGTCTCCGGGACAGTTAATCAGCCCCAGCATTTT. This chain uses TRBV5-1 with TRBJ1-5, with 7 positions matching TRBD1. J lost 4 bases, V lost 4 bases, and 8 bases had no gene match. Germline V gives CDR1 SGHRS, CDR2 YFSETQ. The CDR3 has 15 residues.

This clone was counted only a few times. This chain uses TRBV4-3 with TRBJ2-6, with 7 bases lining up with TRBD1. Trimming took 0 bases from V and 0 from J; bases not matched to a gene: 5. The CDR3 is 18 residues long. Germline lookup yields CDR1 LGHNA and CDR2 YSLEER. CDR3 sequence: CASSQEGQVLSGANVLTF. The CDR3 region has the DNA TGCGCCAGCAGCCAAGAAGGACAGGTTCTCTCTGGGGCCAACGTCCTGACTTTC.

This clone was seen more than once but under ten times. The chain joins TRBV6-1 to TRBJ1-2; D gene unclear. The V gene lost 2 bases and the J gene lost 2 bases, with 12 bases spanning the gap. CDR1 and CDR2 (germline): MNHNS, SASEGT. CDR3 length: 15 residues. CDR3 amino acids: CASSEPLTGNYGYTF. CDR3 DNA sequence: TGTGCCAGCAGTGAACCACTCACGGGGAACTATGGCTACACCTTC.

A few counts support this clone. The chain uses TRBV6-5 and TRBJ2-1, with D perhaps matching TRBD2 (6 bases). The V end was cut by 0 bases, the J end by 7 bases, with 16 bases between. Per the germline V gene, CDR1 is MNHEY and CDR2 is SVGAGI. The CDR3 runs 16 residues. CDR3 in amino acids: CASSYSLSGSRNEQFF. For the CDR3, the DNA is TGTGCCAGCAGTTACTCGTTGTCCGGGAGTAGGAATGAGCAGTTCTTC.

This clone appeared a few times. The chain recombines TRBV10-3 with TRBJ2-7; possibly TRBD1 for D (6 bases). V was shortened by 2 bases and J by 0 bases, with 8 bases between the two germline ends. The germline V gene has CDR1 ENHRY and CDR2 SYGVKD. There are 14 residues in the CDR3. The CDR3 nucleotides read TGTGCCATCAGTGAGACAGGGAGCTCCTACGAGCAGTACTTC. This codes for CAISETGSSYEQYF.

The CDR3 DNA sequence: TGCGCCAGCAGCTTCGGGACAGCTGAAGCTTTCTTT. It yields the protein CASSFGTAEAFF. This chain connects TRBV5-1 to TRBJ1-1, with 7 bases matching TRBD1. The germline V gene encodes CDR1 SGHRS and CDR2 YFSETQ. The CDR3 spans 12 residues. V lost 2 bases, J lost 6 bases, and 1 base stayed unmatched.

The chain joins TRBV9 to TRBJ2-1; D possibly corresponds to TRBD2 (6 bases). This CDR3 has 13 residues. Trimming pared 3 bases from V and 4 bases from J, leaving 8 bases between. CDR1 is SGDLS and CDR2 is YYNGEE in the germline V gene. The CDR3 DNA reads TGTGCCAGCAGCGGGGACTTTTACAATGAGCAGTTCTTC. Translation: CASSGDFYNEQFF.

This clone was counted a few times. The chain couples TRBV5-1 to TRBJ2-5; the D is unclear. The CDR3 sequence is 13 residues long. CDR1 is SGHRS, CDR2 YFSETQ, per germline. The V and J ends lost 3 bases and 8 bases respectively, with 14 bases between them. This CDR3 reads CASSSDGSDTQYF. DNA of the CDR3: TGCGCCAGCAGCTCGGACGGTTCTGATACCCAGTACTTC.

This clone showed up just a few times. This chain uses TRBV5-1 with TRBJ2-7; D remains unclear. Looked up from germline, CDR1 is SGHRS and CDR2 is YFSETQ. Trimming stripped 0 bases from V and 3 bases from J, with 16 bases between. This CDR3 comprises 16 residues. CDR3: CASSLATDTINYEQYF. CDR3 DNA: TGCGCCAGCAGCTTGGCCACGGATACGATCAACTACGAGCAGTACTTC.

This chain joins TRBV6-5 and TRBJ1-4, with D possibly TRBD1 on 5 matching bases. The V end lost 5 bases, the J end lost 0 bases, and 10 bases lay between the germline ends. The CDR3 is 15 residues long. CDR1 and CDR2 from the germline V gene are MNHEY and SVGAGI. CDR3 in DNA: TGTGCCAGCAGTCGCGACAGTGCAACTAATGAAAAACTGTTTTTT. This sequence encodes CASSRDSATNEKLFF.

The chain joins TRBV7-2 to TRBJ1-2; TRBD1 aligns across 11 bases. V gave up 5 bases and J gave up 7 bases; unmatched junction bases: 12. Germline CDR1 and CDR2: SGHTA and FQGNSA. The CDR3 length is 16 residues. The CDR3 DNA sequence: TGTGCCAGCAGCCCCCCGGGCGGACAGGGGGCAATTGGCTACACCTTC. Its protein is CASSPPGGQGAIGYTF.

The CDR3 loop is CASSWAVYEQYF. CDR3 sequence (DNA): TGTGCCAGCAGCTGGGCAGTCTACGAGCAGTACTTC. This chain links TRBV6-1 with TRBJ2-7; no clear D. This CDR3 is built from 12 residues. Germline V gene lookup returns CDR1 MNHNS and CDR2 SASEGT. Trimming shortened V by 6 bases and J by 3 bases, and 9 bases separated the two germline ends.

The chain combines TRBV15 with TRBJ1-5; D is undetermined. Germline assignment: CDR1 LNHNV and CDR2 YYDKDF (reference sequence). Trimming removed 7 bases from V and 5 bases from J, with 9 bases in between. This CDR3 has 12 residues. CDR3 sequence: CATKTADQPQHF. CDR3 in DNA: TGTGCCACCAAAACAGCCGATCAGCCCCAGCATTTT.

The V call is TRBV11-2, the J call TRBJ2-1, with 13 nucleotides matching TRBD2. V trimming: 1 base; J trimming: 5 bases; junction bases outside the gene matches: 2. CDR1 and CDR2 (germline): SGHAT, FQNNGV. CDR3 length: 16 residues. Here the CDR3 reads CASSLAGLAGNNEQFF. As DNA, the CDR3 is TGTGCCAGCAGCTTAGCGGGACTAGCGGGGAACAATGAGCAGTTCTTC.